This T cell receptor beta chain came from a study of T cell responses to AZD1222 COVID-19 vaccine. This CDR3 region has 15 residues. The germline V and J ends were trimmed by 0 bases and 2 bases, with 11 bases remaining between them. Germline V lookup: CDR1 LGHNA, CDR2 YNFKEQ. Repertoires were generated with immunoSEQ multiplex PCR, while TCRdb's copy carries only in-frame clones and drops some. The repertoire holds 75,000 to 100,000 clones, with 90% as singletons. With regard to this clone: Its cognate antigen is unknown.

The study, taken as a whole, reports: Every sample of the repertoires postdated the peak T cell response. Reports indicate that nearly half of spike-specific TCRs are directed at unmutated variant regions. Baseline seropositivity occurred in only six AZD1222 recipients. Clonal diversity may have been underestimated, and the donors were mostly white British, with more females than males.

The source was peripheral blood, collected on day 0 of AZD1222 vaccination. The chain joins TRBV4-2 to TRBJ2-7; D is undetermined. The origin of this receptor is an adult in good health. CDR3 sequence reads: CASSQDAVGPYEQYF. The CDR3 coding sequence is TGTGCCAGCAGCCAAGATGCAGTAGGGCCCTACGAGCAGTACTTC.